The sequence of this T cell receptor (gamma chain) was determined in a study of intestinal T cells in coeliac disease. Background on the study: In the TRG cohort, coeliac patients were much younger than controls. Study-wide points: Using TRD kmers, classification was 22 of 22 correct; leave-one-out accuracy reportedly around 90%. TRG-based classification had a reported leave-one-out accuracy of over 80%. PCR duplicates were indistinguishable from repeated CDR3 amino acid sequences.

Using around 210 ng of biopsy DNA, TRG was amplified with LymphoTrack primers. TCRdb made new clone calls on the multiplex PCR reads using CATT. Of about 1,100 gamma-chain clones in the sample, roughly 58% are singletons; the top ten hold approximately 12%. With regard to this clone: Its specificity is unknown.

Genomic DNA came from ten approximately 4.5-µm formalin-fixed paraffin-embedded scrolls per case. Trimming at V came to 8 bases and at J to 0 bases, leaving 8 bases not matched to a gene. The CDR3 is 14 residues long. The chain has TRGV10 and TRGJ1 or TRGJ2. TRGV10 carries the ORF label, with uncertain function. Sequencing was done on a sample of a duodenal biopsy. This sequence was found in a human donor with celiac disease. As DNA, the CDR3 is TGTGCTGCGTGGGATTATAAGAATTATTATAAGAAACTCTTT. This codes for CAAWDYKNYYKKLF.